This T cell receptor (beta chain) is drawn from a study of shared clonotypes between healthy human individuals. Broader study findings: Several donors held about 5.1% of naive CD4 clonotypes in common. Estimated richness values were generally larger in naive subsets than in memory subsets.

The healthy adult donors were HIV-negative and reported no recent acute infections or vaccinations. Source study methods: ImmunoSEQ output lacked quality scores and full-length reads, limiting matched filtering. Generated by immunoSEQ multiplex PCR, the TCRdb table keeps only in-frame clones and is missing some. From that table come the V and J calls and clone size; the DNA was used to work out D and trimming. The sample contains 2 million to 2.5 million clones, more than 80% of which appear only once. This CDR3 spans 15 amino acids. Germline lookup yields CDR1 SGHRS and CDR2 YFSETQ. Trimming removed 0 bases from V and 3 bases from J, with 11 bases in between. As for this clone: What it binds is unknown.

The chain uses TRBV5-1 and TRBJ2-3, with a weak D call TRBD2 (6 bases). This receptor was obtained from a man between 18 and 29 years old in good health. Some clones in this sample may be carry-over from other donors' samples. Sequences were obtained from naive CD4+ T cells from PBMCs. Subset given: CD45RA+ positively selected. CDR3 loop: CASSLVTGETDTQYF. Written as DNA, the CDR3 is TGCGCCAGCAGCTTGGTGACGGGAGAAACAGATACGCAGTATTTT.